The 13 T cell receptor beta chains below come from one sample, sequenced in a study of vaccination effects on CD4 cells after COVID-19. These TCRs' antigens remain unknown. Before any sequencing was done, the ViraFEST assay used viral peptide pools to expand antigen-specific CD4+ T cells. Having been cultured for roughly 11 days, the cells underwent CD4+ T cell isolation. Two-dose vaccination with either BNT162b2 or mRNA-1273 was given to the participants. Measured with immunoSEQ multiplex PCR; TCRdb has only the in-frame clones, and not every one. The sample has 30,000 or so clones; roughly 71% are singletons. The source material was CD4+ T cells from PBMCs cultured with HCoV-NL63 spike peptides, sampled after COVID-19 vaccination. The source of these receptors is a human donor who received a COVID-19 vaccine.

Judged by abundance, this clone is medium-sized. The CDR3 sequence is CASSLQGRDSPLHF. DNA of the CDR3: TGTGCCAGCAGCCTACAGGGGCGGGATTCACCCCTCCACTTT. The V call is TRBV5-6, the J call TRBJ1-6; the match to TRBD1 covers 7 bases. This CDR3 spans 14 amino acids. V shed 4 bases, J shed 8 bases, and the junction held 6 bases outside the gene matches. CDR1 is SGHDT and CDR2 is YYEEEE in the germline V gene.

The DNA for the CDR3 is TGTGCCAGCAGCGTATACGCTAGCGGGGAGACCCAGTACTTC. Amino acids: CASSVYASGETQYF. The rearrangement links TRBV9 to TRBJ2-5, with 8 bases lining up with TRBD2. This CDR3 contains 14 residues. V dropped 1 base and J dropped 5; count of bases not matched to a gene: 4. The germline gives CDR1 SGDLS, CDR2 YYNGEE.

The V call is TRBV2, the J call TRBJ2-1; 13 nucleotides agree with TRBD2. Germline V gene data show CDR1 as SNHLY and CDR2 as FYNNEI. The CDR3 length is 13 residues. V lost 6 bases to trimming and J lost 14 bases; unmatched junction nucleotides: 7. CDR3 sequence: CASSGLAGVFEFF. The CDR3 bases are TGTGCCAGCAGCGGACTAGCGGGGGTGTTTGAGTTCTTC.

The V call is TRBV3-1 (or the pseudogene TRBV3-2), the J call TRBJ1-3; D ambiguous. Germline CDR1 and CDR2: LGHDT and YNNKEL (reference sequence). CDR3 size: 16 residues. V was shortened by 2 bases and J by 4 bases, with 15 bases between the two germline ends. CDR3 coding DNA: TGTGCCAGCAGCCAATCTTGGTTTCGTGAAGGAAACACCATATATTTT. Its translation is CASSQSWFREGNTIYF.

The V gene is TRBV18, the J gene TRBJ2-3; 9 positions match TRBD2. V dropped 3 bases and J dropped 3; count of bases not matched to a gene: 4. From germline, CDR1 is KGHSH and CDR2 LQKENI. There are 15 residues in the CDR3. The CDR3 reads CASSPGLAGTDTQYF. The CDR3 nucleotides are TGTGCCAGCTCACCGGGGCTAGCGGGGACAGATACGCAGTATTTT.

This clone was seen once. This rearrangement joins TRBV18 to TRBJ1-5; D remains ambiguous. The CDR3 totals 14 residues. Per the germline V gene, CDR1 is KGHSH and CDR2 is LQKENI. V lost 0 bases and J lost 11, with 14 bases in between. The CDR3 DNA reads as TGTGCCAGCTCACCACCATCGAGTCGCCAAGCCCAGCATTTT. It is translated as CASSPPSSRQAQHF.

This chain connects TRBV3-1 (or the pseudogene TRBV3-2) to TRBJ2-3; D perhaps matches TRBD2 (6 bases). Germline CDR1 is LGHDT and CDR2 is YNNKEL (reference sequence). The germline V and J ends were trimmed by 5 bases and 4 bases, with 22 bases remaining between them. This CDR3 comprises 17 residues. DNA for the CDR3: TGTGCCAGCAGCGCTCGACTAGGACTAATGTTTTCAGATACGCAGTATTTT. This encodes CASSARLGLMFSDTQYF.

The J gene is TRBJ2-7, the V gene TRBV11-2; D gene uncertain. Looked up from germline, CDR1 is SGHAT and CDR2 is FQNNGV. This CDR3 is built from 15 residues. The V and J ends lost 3 bases and 0 bases respectively, with 12 bases between them. CDR3 sequence reads: CASSFTSASSYEQYF. The CDR3 DNA reads TGTGCCAGCAGCTTTACAAGCGCGAGCTCCTACGAGCAGTACTTC.

This chain connects TRBV5-1 to TRBJ2-7; D call uncertain. The CDR3 covers 11 residues. Germline V gene data show CDR1 as SGHRS and CDR2 as YFSETQ. Deletions cut 3 bases from V and 6 bases from J, with 7 bases between. The CDR3 DNA sequence: TGCGCCAGCAGCTCCCACAGCGAGCAGTACTTC. As protein: CASSSHSEQYF. The whole variable domain, remainder taken from reference TRBV5-1 and TRBJ2-7, is KAGVTQTPRYLIKTRGQQVTLSCSPISGHRSVSWYQQTPGQGLQFLFEYFSETQRNKGNFPGRFSGRQFSNSRSEMNVSTLELGDSALYLCASSSHSEQYFGPGTRLTVT.

J is TRBJ1-2 and V is TRBV19; the D gene is possibly TRBD1 (5 bases). V was cut by 4 bases and J by 4 bases, with 25 bases left in between. Germline lookup yields CDR1 LNHDA and CDR2 SQIVND (reference sequence). This CDR3 region has 18 residues. CDR3 amino acids: CASSTPPGGAKRGYGYTF. The DNA of the CDR3 is TGTGCCAGTAGTACCCCTCCTGGTGGGGCTAAGAGAGGCTATGGCTACACCTTC.

V usage is TRBV18 and J usage is TRBJ1-2, with 7 positions matching TRBD1. This CDR3 has 14 amino acids. Germline trimming cut 6 bases from V and 4 bases from J; bases unmatched to any gene: 8. Germline V gene lookup returns CDR1 KGHSH and CDR2 LQKENI. CDR3 loop: CASSIGTASYGYTF. CDR3 coding DNA: TGTGCCAGCTCGATCGGGACAGCGAGCTATGGCTACACCTTC.

This clone was observed a few times. This chain uses TRBV10-3 with TRBJ1-2; no clear D gene. The CDR3 is 16 amino acids. The V gene lost 2 bases and the J gene lost 6 bases, with 19 bases spanning the gap. Germline lookup yields CDR1 ENHRY and CDR2 SYGVKD. The chain's CDR3 is CAISEGLGYSGNGYTF. The DNA for the CDR3 is TGTGCCATCAGTGAGGGTCTGGGGTACAGCGGAAATGGCTACACCTTC.

The rearrangement links TRBV24-1 to TRBJ1-5; the D gene is possibly TRBD1 (5 bases). Germline V gene sequence: CDR1 KGHDR, CDR2 SFDVKD. The CDR3 has 12 residues. Trimming shortened V by 7 bases and J by 8 bases, and 11 bases separated the two germline ends. The CDR3 DNA reads as TGTGCCACCAGCTCAGGGAGCAAGCCCCAGCATTTT. It codes for CATSSGSKPQHF.